A single sample is the source of the 18 T cell receptor beta chains below, sequenced in a study of blood T cell repertoires in COVID-19 (TCRdb year 2020). Preparation of the library involved the immunoSEQ multiplex PCR assay. Imported from immuneACCESS, the table was reduced by TCRdb to in-frame sequences with V and J called. These copies leave out some clones; in studies compared against another copy, an unresolved V gene accounts for under half, and the cause of the remainder is not known. This sample gives roughly 120,000 clones in total; 65% to 90% of them show up just once. Approximately 10% of the sample is taken by the ten largest. Source material: peripheral blood. All receptors come from an older man with acute or convalescent COVID-19.

The CDR3 reads CASSSLGTGSADSPLHF. The CDR3 DNA sequence: TGTGCCAGCAGTTCCCTCGGGACAGGGTCGGCCGATTCACCCCTCCACTTT. The chain uses TRBV28 and TRBJ1-6; TRBD1 aligns across 9 bases. Germline-derived CDR1 and CDR2 are MDHEN and SYDVKM. The CDR3 length is 17 residues. The J segment lost 8 bases and the V segment lost 4 bases, leaving 12 bases of the junction unmatched.

The rearrangement links TRBV6-5 to TRBJ1-6, with 7 bases identical to TRBD1. CDR3 length equals 14 residues. Germline loops: CDR1 MNHEY, CDR2 SVGAGI. The V gene end was trimmed by 6 bases and the J gene end by 5 bases; junction bases not matched to a gene: 4. Here the CDR3 reads CASSLGTDNSPLHF. As DNA, the CDR3 is TGTGCCAGCAGCCTTGGGACAGATAATTCACCCCTCCACTTT.

This clone occurred once. The chain has TRBV7-3 and TRBJ2-3; D is possibly TRBD1 (5 bases). V was trimmed by 4 bases and J by 9 bases, leaving 14 bases between them. Germline V gene sequence: CDR1 SGHTA, CDR2 FQGTGA. The CDR3 is 13 residues long. The CDR3 DNA sequence: TGTGCCAGCAGCTCCACGTTGAAGGGGACGCAGTATTTT. Its protein product is CASSSTLKGTQYF.

The CDR3: CASSLTGTGSWGYTF. The CDR3 region has the DNA TGTGCCAGCAGCTTAACCGGGACAGGGTCTTGGGGCTACACCTTC. This chain joins TRBV7-9 and TRBJ1-2; 9 nucleotides agree with TRBD1. The CDR3 is 15 amino acids. Unmatched junction bases numbered 9, after V lost 2 bases and J lost 8 bases. CDR1 is SEHNR and CDR2 is FQNEAQ in the germline V gene (reference sequence).

V and J are TRBV30 and TRBJ1-6; 7 nucleotides line up with TRBD1. The CDR3 contains 14 residues. After removal of 1 base from V and 7 bases from J, the junction contained 4 bases not matched to a gene. Germline CDR1 GTSNPN, CDR2 SVGIG (reference sequence). The CDR3 sequence is CAWSAGTANSPLHF. CDR3 DNA sequence: TGTGCCTGGAGTGCCGGGACAGCGAATTCACCCCTCCACTTT.

The rearrangement uses TRBV29-1 and TRBJ1-2, with a possible D match to TRBD1 (6 bases). With 2 bases removed from V and 6 bases from J, the gap between germline ends came to 10 bases. The CDR3 has 12 amino acids. CDR1 and CDR2 from the germline V gene are SQVTM and ANQGSEA. The CDR3 DNA follows: TGCAGCGTTGAACGGGGGGCCAATGGCTACACCTTC. It is translated as CSVERGANGYTF.

This clone came up once. The rearrangement links TRBV3-1 (or the pseudogene TRBV3-2) to TRBJ1-4; possibly TRBD1 for D (6 bases). CDR1 LGHDT and CDR2 YNNKEL come from the germline V gene (reference sequence). The CDR3 is 18 amino acids. Trimming stripped 0 bases from V and 2 bases from J, with 16 bases between. The CDR3 nucleotides are TGTGCCAGCAGCCAAGAGGGACACCTGCCCCGTACTAATGAAAAACTGTTTTTT. It encodes CASSQEGHLPRTNEKLFF.

The rearrangement uses TRBV5-1 and TRBJ2-7; weak D call: TRBD2 (5 bases). Trimming took off 5 bases at V and 4 bases at J, with 7 bases between the two ends. The CDR3 loop spans 11 amino acids. Germline lookup yields CDR1 SGHRS and CDR2 YFSETQ. CDR3 in DNA: TGCGCCAGCAGATCGGGATACGAGCAGTACTTC. Translating it yields CASRSGYEQYF.

J is TRBJ2-3 and V is TRBV7-3; 9 bases agree with TRBD1. The CDR3 consists of 15 residues. CDR1 and CDR2 (germline): SGHTA, FQGTGA. V dropped 4 bases and J dropped 4; count of bases not matched to a gene: 6. The CDR3 is CASSSGQGMADTQYF. The CDR3 DNA reads TGTGCCAGCAGCTCGGGACAGGGAATGGCAGATACGCAGTATTTT.

The V call is TRBV19, the J call TRBJ1-3; 10 bases line up with TRBD1. V lost 6 bases, J lost 2 bases, and 10 bases stayed unmatched. This CDR3 comprises 17 residues. Germline V gives CDR1 LNHDA, CDR2 SQIVND (reference sequence). The CDR3 loop reads CASRGTGVGFTGNTIYF. The CDR3 DNA reads TGTGCCAGTAGAGGGACAGGGGTTGGATTCACTGGAAACACCATATATTTT.

This chain uses TRBV7-3 with TRBJ2-5; D not resolved. Trimming pared 5 bases from V and 5 bases from J, leaving 12 bases between. Germline-derived CDR1 and CDR2 are SGHTA and FQGTGA. The CDR3 length is 13 residues. The CDR3 region has the DNA TGTGCCAGCAGCCTATTCTACGGGGAGACCCAGTACTTC. Residues: CASSLFYGETQYF.

The gene calls are TRBV30 and TRBJ2-5; D ambiguous. V shed 2 bases and J shed 4 bases, with 11 bases lying between them. The CDR3 is 13 residues long. Germline CDR1 is GTSNPN and CDR2 is SVGIG (reference sequence). The CDR3 is CAWSRVQLETQYF. The CDR3, as DNA: TGTGCCTGGAGTCGAGTCCAACTAGAGACCCAGTACTTC.

The rearrangement links TRBV5-4 to TRBJ2-1; D gene unclear. Trimming took off 5 bases at V and 8 bases at J, with 17 bases between the two ends. CDR1 is SGHNT, CDR2 YYREEE, per germline (reference sequence). The CDR3 length is 14 residues. The CDR3 DNA sequence: TGTGCCAGCAGTCAGCCCCCAGGTACCCATGAGCAGTTCTTC. Translating it yields CASSQPPGTHEQFF.

V usage is TRBV10-3 and J usage is TRBJ1-2; TRBD1 matches 8 bases. The CDR3 is made up of 13 amino acids. Germline V gene sequence: CDR1 ENHRY, CDR2 SYGVKD. Trimming cost V 4 bases and J 4 bases; bases outside gene matches: 2. CDR3 nucleotides: TGTGCCATCAGTGGGGACAGGCTCTATGGCTACACCTTC. Its protein is CAISGDRLYGYTF.

This clone was counted once. The chain employs TRBV5-1 and TRBJ1-2, with D perhaps TRBD1 (5 bases). Trimming took 4 bases from V and 2 from J, leaving 15 bases between them. The CDR3 has 15 residues. CDR1 is SGHRS, CDR2 YFSETQ, per germline. For the CDR3, the DNA is TGCGCCAGCAGCAGCCGGTTGTCAGGGAACTATGGCTACACCTTC. Its translation is CASSSRLSGNYGYTF.

The V gene is TRBV3-1 (or the pseudogene TRBV3-2), the J gene TRBJ1-1; D may be TRBD1 (6 bases). The CDR3 has 15 residues. V lost 0 bases, J lost 6 bases, and 14 bases lay in between. CDR1 and CDR2 from the germline V gene are LGHDT and YNNKEL (reference sequence). In DNA form, the CDR3 reads TGTGCCAGCAGCCAAGAGGGACCGCGGGGGCCTGAAGCTTTCTTT. Translated: CASSQEGPRGPEAFF.

Comment on this clone: Mismatch with germline at one junction end may stem from a read error. This chain uses TRBV19 with TRBJ1-1, with TRBD1 as a possible D gene (5 bases). This CDR3 spans 15 amino acids. The germline CDR1 and CDR2 sequences are LNHDA and SQIVND (reference sequence). DNA of the CDR3: TGTGCCAGTAGTATAGATTGGGCAGGGAACAGTGAAGCTTTCTTT. It codes for CASSIDWAGNSEAFF. The full variable domain, with the rest looked up from reference TRBV19 and TRBJ1-1, is DGGITQSPKYLFRKEGQNVTLSCEQNLNHDAMYWYRQDPGQGLRLIYYSQIVNDFQKGDIAEGYSVSREKKESFPLTVTSAQKNPTAFYLCASSIDWAGNSEAFFGQGTRLTVV.

V usage is TRBV10-2 and J usage is TRBJ2-2, with a possible D match to TRBD2 (5 bases). CDR1 and CDR2 (germline): WSHSY, SAAADI. V was shortened by 6 bases and J by 5 bases, with 16 bases between the two germline ends. The CDR3 runs to 15 residues. The CDR3 here is CASSPTRGRTGELFF. The CDR3 nucleotides read TGCGCCAGCAGCCCTACCAGAGGGAGAACCGGGGAGCTGTTTTTT.